The source of this T cell receptor beta chain is a study of T cell repertoires in cytomegalovirus infection. About the research overall: The public TCR beta signatures pointed to both CMV infection and matching HLA type. The study's findings and limits: Summed frequency of shared TCR beta families picked out CMV carriers who also had the relevant HLA. HLA-C-restricted TCR beta clonotypes specific for CMV led the ex vivo response.

Many counts were recorded for this clonotype. Its target is unknown. MiXCR was run by TCRdb on the reads, yielding one entry per CDR3 protein. In the table there are about 400,000 distinct CDR3 sequences, roughly 18% of which are singletons. In germline, CDR1 is SGHTA, CDR2 FQGNSA. This CDR3 region has 16 residues. V trimming: 8 bases; J trimming: 3 bases; junction bases outside the gene matches: 15. This clonotype was obtained from a human donor in good health (CMV status not recorded). Some clones in this sample may be carry-over from other donors' samples. The chain uses TRBV7-2 and TRBJ2-7, with 8 nucleotides matching TRBD2. Sequencing was carried out using PBMCs. CDR3 nucleotide sequence: TGTGCCAGCGGACTCCCGGGGGGGACCCGACGCTACGAGCAGTACTTC. Protein product: CASGLPGGTRRYEQYF.